The clone carrying this T cell receptor (beta chain) was seen a few times. Construction of the TCR beta libraries employed iRepertoire HTBI primers in conjunction with Arm-PCR of CDR3 regions. Each CDR3 protein gets one entry after TCRdb re-called the multiplex PCR reads with MiXCR. The sample holds 540,000 or so distinct CDR3 sequences, roughly 13% seen once. This sample is part of a study of regulatory T cells in long-lasting Graves disease. Time point given: newly diagnosed GD, antithyroid drugs for less than 3 months. With RNA extracted from PBMCs as input, the TCR library was made. Germline trimming cut 3 bases from V and 4 bases from J; bases unmatched to any gene: 14. The CDR3 is 17 residues long. CDR1 is KGHSH, CDR2 LQKENI, per germline. The same sample was also studied in work on T cells in Graves' hyperthyroidism and ophthalmopathy.

The receptor was isolated from a man in his thirties or forties with Graves disease. The J gene is TRBJ1-2, the V gene TRBV18, with TRBD1 matching over 7 bases. The input for sequencing was peripheral blood mononuclear cells (PBMCs), taken at new diagnosis, from a patient treated with antithyroid drugs. The CDR3 protein is CASSPGSLGGRGYGYTF. The DNA for the CDR3 is TGTGCCAGCTCACCCGGAAGTTTAGGGGGCCGAGGCTATGGCTACACCTTC.